Shown below are 5 T cell receptor beta chains from a single sample sequenced in a study of beta chain features in type 1 diabetes. Which antigens these TCRs recognize remains unknown. Sequenced material consisted of expressed TCRB transcripts (all of the isolated RNA was reverse transcribed). Profiling relied on immunoSEQ multiplex PCR, and the TCRdb table lists in-frame clones only, not all of them. The data show around 150,000 clones, roughly 10% seen once. Findings and caveats of the study: Among patients with Type 1 diabetes, TCRB CDR3s were moderately but significantly shorter in every one of the four CD4+ subsets.

Specimen: central memory CD4+ T cells from blood. The receptors come from a woman aged 25 to 39 with type 1 diabetes.

This chain uses TRBV30 with TRBJ1-1; D is unclear. Germline V gene sequence: CDR1 GTSNPN, CDR2 SVGIG (reference sequence). Trimming took off 7 bases at V and 5 bases at J, with 17 bases between the two ends. The CDR3 contains 13 residues. In nucleotides, the CDR3 is TGTGCCTCCCAACGGGGTGTGGGGACTGAAGCTTTCTTT. This sequence encodes CASQRGVGTEAFF.

There are a few counts of this clone. This rearrangement joins TRBV6-6 to TRBJ2-1, with TRBD1 matching 7 bases. Germline assignment: CDR1 MNHNY and CDR2 SVGAGI (reference sequence). This CDR3 is 16 amino acids long. Unmatched junction bases numbered 18, after V lost 6 bases and J lost 10 bases. CDR3 sequence reads: CASRSLPSTGVEEQFF. CDR3 DNA: TGTGCCAGCAGATCACTACCCTCTACAGGGGTAGAGGAGCAGTTCTTC.

This clone was recorded a few times. The chain combines TRBV19 with TRBJ2-1; 11 nucleotides align to TRBD2. V was pared by 9 bases and J by 7 bases, with 11 bases of the junction left unmatched. This CDR3 comprises 15 residues. CDR1 is LNHDA and CDR2 is SQIVND in the germline V gene (reference sequence). The CDR3 sequence is CASRLAGRIGNEQFF. The CDR3, as DNA: TGTGCCAGCCGACTAGCGGGAAGGATTGGGAATGAGCAGTTCTTC.

CDR3 loop: CASSLAGTINNEQFF. CDR3 bases: TGTGCCAGCAGCTTAGCCGGGACTATAAACAATGAGCAGTTCTTC. The chain has TRBV7-2 and TRBJ2-1; 7 positions match TRBD2. Germline trimming cut 0 bases from V and 5 bases from J; bases unmatched to any gene: 4. Per germline, CDR1 SGHTA and CDR2 FQGNSA. The CDR3 loop spans 15 amino acids.

The chain joins TRBV23-1 to TRBJ2-6, with 7 bases that match TRBD1. TRBV23-1 is annotated as an ORF whose role is uncertain. The junction had 13 bases not matched to a gene; V was cut back by 6 bases and J by 5 bases. The CDR3 covers 17 residues. CDR3 amino acids: CASSQTNGQDRANVLTF. DNA of the CDR3: TGCGCCAGCAGCCAAACGAACGGACAGGATCGGGCCAACGTCCTGACTTTC.